These 10 T cell receptor beta chains were all obtained from the same sample, sequenced in a study of CD8 T cells in ankylosing spondylitis. From the 5' RACE reads, TCRdb called clonotypes with MiXCR, one entry per CDR3 protein. The sample holds some 120,000 distinct CDR3 sequences, around 7% seen once. The material sequenced was blood, either unsorted or a sorted T cell fraction (not recorded which). The receptors shown here come from a male donor with ankylosing spondylitis or in good health (not recorded which).

This clonotype was recorded many times. The rearrangement joins TRBV20-1 to TRBJ2-7, with D perhaps TRBD2 (6 bases). Germline lookup yields CDR1 DFQATT and CDR2 SNEGSKA (reference sequence). V shed 3 bases and J shed 4 bases, with 16 bases lying between them. The CDR3 runs to 14 residues. This CDR3 is CSASLRGAGYEQYF. CDR3 nucleotides: TGCAGTGCTAGTTTGCGGGGCGCCGGGTACGAGCAGTACTTC.

This clonotype showed up many times. The rearrangement links TRBV20-1 to TRBJ2-7; 10 bases line up with TRBD1. The CDR3 sequence is 14 residues long. Germline CDR1 reads DFQATT; CDR2 reads SNEGSKA (reference sequence). Trimming took 3 bases from V and 5 from J; bases not matched to a gene: 7. CDR3 loop: CSARTGQGGDEQYF. DNA for the CDR3: TGCAGTGCTAGGACAGGACAGGGGGGCGACGAGCAGTACTTC.

Details on this clonotype: This may stem from a read error, because a much larger clone lies one nucleotide away. V is TRBV7-2 and J is TRBJ2-7; 11 bases line up with TRBD2. The CDR3 loop spans 15 amino acids. Germline V CDR1 and CDR2: SGHTA, FQGNSA. V shed 5 bases, J shed 2 bases, and the junction held 5 bases outside the gene matches. The CDR3 sequence is CASSRVLAGAYEQYF. The CDR3 coding sequence is TGTGCCAGCAGCCGAGTACTAGCGGGGGCCTACGAGCAGTACTTC.

This clonotype occurred many times. J is TRBJ2-7 and V is TRBV19, with D hard to call. Trimming pared 3 bases from V and 2 bases from J, leaving 11 bases between. Germline assignment: CDR1 LNHDA and CDR2 SQIVND (reference sequence). There are 14 residues in the CDR3. CDR3 nucleotide sequence: TGTGCCAGTAGTATTCGCCAAGGAGCCTACGAGCAGTACTTC. Translation gives CASSIRQGAYEQYF.

This clonotype was seen a handful of times. V and J are TRBV28 and TRBJ2-7; D not resolved. This CDR3 is built from 14 residues. Germline CDR1 reads MDHEN; CDR2 reads SYDVKM. Trimming pared 6 bases from V and 6 bases from J, leaving 18 bases between. Here the CDR3 reads CASSDSGKSREQYF. The CDR3 nucleotides are TGTGCCAGCAGCGACTCAGGAAAAAGCCGCGAGCAGTACTTC.

This clonotype was counted many times. V usage is TRBV7-8 and J usage is TRBJ2-7; D perhaps matches TRBD1 (6 bases). Trimming shortened V by 5 bases and J by 1 base, and 9 bases separated the two germline ends. This CDR3 spans 13 amino acids. Per germline, CDR1 SGHVS and CDR2 FQNEAQ. The CDR3 DNA reads as TGTGCCAGCAGCCCAGACAGGTCCTACGAGCAGTACTTC. Translation: CASSPDRSYEQYF.

This clonotype occurred many times. The rearrangement uses TRBV29-1 and TRBJ2-1; 10 bases line up with TRBD1. This CDR3 contains 15 residues. From germline, CDR1 is SQVTM and CDR2 ANQGSEA. After removal of 4 bases from V and 8 bases from J, the junction contained 11 bases not matched to a gene. CDR3 residues: CSVGPVRTGGYEQFF. The CDR3 region has the DNA TGCAGCGTTGGTCCCGTACGGACAGGGGGATATGAGCAGTTCTTC.

This clonotype was seen many times. The chain links TRBV6-5 to TRBJ2-2; TRBD1 is a possible D gene (5 bases). The CDR3 runs to 16 residues. V lost 0 bases and J 1 base, leaving 9 bases between the germline ends. Germline V lookup: CDR1 MNHEY, CDR2 SVGAGI. CDR3 in amino acids: CASSYSGRVNTGELFF. CDR3 bases: TGTGCCAGCAGTTACTCGGGCAGGGTGAACACCGGGGAGCTGTTTTTT.

This clonotype was counted between two and nine times. The chain employs TRBV11-2 and TRBJ2-7, with 7 bases aligning to TRBD1. In germline, CDR1 is SGHAT, CDR2 FQNNGV. The CDR3 loop spans 16 amino acids. J gave up 0 bases and V 5 bases, and 10 bases lay outside the gene matches. CDR3 amino acids: CASSGAVNRGSYEQYF. In DNA form, the CDR3 reads TGTGCCAGCAGCGGGGCCGTGAACAGGGGCTCCTACGAGCAGTACTTC.

This chain joins TRBV15 and TRBJ1-3; D is uncertain. Per germline, CDR1 LNHNV and CDR2 YYDKDF (reference sequence). The V end lost 8 bases, the J end lost 0 bases, and 11 bases lay between the germline ends. CDR3 length: 14 amino acids. CDR3: CATQPGRSGNTIYF. As DNA, the CDR3 is TGTGCCACCCAACCAGGACGCTCTGGAAACACCATATATTTT. The full variable domain, completed using reference TRBV15 and TRBJ1-3, is DAMVIQNPRYQVTQFGKPVTLSCSQTLNHNVMYWYQQKSSQAPKLLFHYYDKDFNNEADTPDNFQSRRPNTSFCFLDIRSPGLGDTAMYLCATQPGRSGNTIYFGEGSWLTVV.